Shown below are 31 T cell receptor beta chains from a single sample sequenced in a study of CD8 T cells in ankylosing spondylitis. Whole-study findings and limits: Roughly 8 highly homologous variants made up a TCR beta motif, and this motif appeared characteristic of ankylosing spondylitis blood.

TCRdb reprocessed the 5' RACE reads via MiXCR and lists one record per CDR3 protein. The sample lists more than 650,000 distinct CDR3 sequences, around 11% occurring once. Their antigens are not known. Sequencing used blood, either unsorted or a sorted T cell fraction (not recorded which). Every receptor here comes from a male donor with ankylosing spondylitis.

The V call is TRBV5-1, the J call TRBJ2-1; no reliable D call. This CDR3 is 13 amino acids long. The V end was cut by 2 bases, the J end by 7 bases, with 10 bases between. Germline loops: CDR1 SGHRS, CDR2 YFSETQ. The CDR3 coding sequence is TGCGCCAGCAGCTTTGGTGAGGCGAATGAGCAGTTCTTC. Its translation: CASSFGEANEQFF. The full variable domain, with the rest looked up from reference TRBV5-1 and TRBJ2-1, is KAGVTQTPRYLIKTRGQQVTLSCSPISGHRSVSWYQQTPGQGLQFLFEYFSETQRNKGNFPGRFSGRQFSNSRSEMNVSTLELGDSALYLCASSFGEANEQFFGPGTRLTVL.

The sample holds a few counts of this clonotype. The chain recombines TRBV5-5 with TRBJ1-2; D unclear. The CDR3 is made up of 15 amino acids. The germline V and J ends were trimmed by 1 base and 4 bases, with 14 bases remaining between them. Germline CDR1 and CDR2: SGHKS and YYEKEE (reference sequence). CDR3 amino acids: CASSLSVDELYGYTF. The CDR3 DNA sequence: TGTGCCAGCAGCTTGTCCGTCGATGAGCTCTATGGCTACACCTTC.

This clonotype was picked up many times. This chain links TRBV4-2 with TRBJ2-2, with D possibly being TRBD2 (6 bases). The germline gives CDR1 LGHNA, CDR2 YNFKEQ. There are 13 residues in the CDR3. The V end was cut by 4 bases, the J end by 7 bases, with 10 bases between. Written as DNA, the CDR3 is TGTGCCAGCAGCCTGGGACTTAACGGGGAGCTGTTTTTT. Encoded protein: CASSLGLNGELFF.

This clonotype appeared a few times. This chain joins TRBV10-3 and TRBJ2-1; D possibly matches TRBD1 or TRBD2 (6 bases each). Trimming left V 4 bases short and J 7 bases short, with 14 bases between. This CDR3 is built from 14 residues. Germline V lookup: CDR1 ENHRY, CDR2 SYGVKD. CDR3 nucleotides: TGTGCCATCAGTGTCGGGGGCGGGGTTAATGAGCAGTTCTTC. Translating it yields CAISVGGGVNEQFF.

Ten or more counts support this clonotype. The rearrangement links TRBV20-1 to TRBJ2-2; D is possibly TRBD1 (5 bases). Trimming removed 0 bases at V and 4 bases at J, with 15 bases between. The CDR3 has 16 residues. CDR1 is DFQATT, CDR2 SNEGSKA, per germline (reference sequence). CDR3: CSARDRPRATTGELFF. The CDR3 coding sequence is TGCAGTGCTAGAGATCGTCCCAGGGCGACCACCGGGGAGCTGTTTTTT.

V usage is TRBV4-2 and J usage is TRBJ2-1; tentatively, D is TRBD2 (6 bases). The CDR3 sequence is 17 residues long. Germline CDR1 is LGHNA and CDR2 is YNFKEQ. Trimming removed 3 bases from V and 2 bases from J, with 17 bases in between. CDR3 coding DNA: TGTGCCAGCAGCCATGAACCCCCGGGAGTTGCCTACAATGAGCAGTTCTTC. Translated, it gives CASSHEPPGVAYNEQFF.

V is TRBV20-1 and J is TRBJ2-3; D uncertain. CDR1 and CDR2 from the germline V gene are DFQATT and SNEGSKA (reference sequence). Trimming shortened V by 5 bases and J by 0 bases, and 6 bases separated the two germline ends. CDR3 length equals 12 residues. CDR3 bases: TGCAGTGCTGCTAGAAGCACAGATACGCAGTATTTT. The encoded protein is CSAARSTDTQYF.

The chain links TRBV6-1 to TRBJ1-2, with D possibly matching TRBD1 (5 bases). CDR3 length: 14 amino acids. The germline CDR1 and CDR2 sequences are MNHNS and SASEGT. Trimming cost V 3 bases and J 8 bases, with 16 bases left between them. As DNA, the CDR3 is TGTGCCAGCAGTGAGGACGGATCGGGGCTCGGCTACACCTTC. Protein sequence: CASSEDGSGLGYTF.

This clonotype was seen a few times. V and J are TRBV20-1 and TRBJ1-2; no clear D. CDR1 is DFQATT and CDR2 is SNEGSKA in the germline V gene (reference sequence). The CDR3 has 15 amino acids. Between the trimmed V and J ends, which lost 2 bases and 1 base, there was a span of 14 bases. The CDR3 sequence: CSARPLQSSNYGYTF. The CDR3 DNA reads as TGCAGTGCTAGACCCCTCCAGAGTAGTAACTATGGCTACACCTTC.

This clonotype occurred a few times. V and J are TRBV5-1 and TRBJ1-2, with TRBD1 identical over 7 bases. Per germline, CDR1 SGHRS and CDR2 YFSETQ. With V trimmed by 0 bases and J by 4 bases, 3 bases remained unmatched. This CDR3 contains 14 residues. CDR3 amino acids: CASSLGYRGYGYTF. CDR3 coding DNA: TGCGCCAGCAGCTTGGGTTACAGGGGCTATGGCTACACCTTC.

The chain has TRBV6-5 and TRBJ2-5, with no clear D. Between the trimmed V and J ends, which lost 0 bases and 5 bases, there was a span of 13 bases. Germline CDR1 is MNHEY and CDR2 is SVGAGI. This CDR3 spans 15 amino acids. CDR3 residues: CASSYSVLAWETQYF. CDR3 nucleotide sequence: TGTGCCAGCAGTTACTCTGTGTTAGCCTGGGAGACCCAGTACTTC.

This clonotype was seen many times. This rearrangement joins TRBV7-2 to TRBJ2-3; TRBD2 agrees at 7 bases. This CDR3 has 15 amino acids. From germline, CDR1 is SGHTA and CDR2 FQGNSA. V lost 5 bases, J lost 5 bases, and 10 bases stayed unmatched. CDR3 amino acids: CASSPTSDPLDTQYF. CDR3 DNA sequence: TGTGCCAGCAGCCCAACTAGCGACCCCCTAGATACGCAGTATTTT.

The chain uses TRBV20-1 and TRBJ2-1; 9 bases fit TRBD1. Trimming cost V 6 bases and J 0 bases; bases outside gene matches: 6. Germline V gene data show CDR1 as DFQATT and CDR2 as SNEGSKA (reference sequence). This CDR3 contains 15 residues. CDR3 in amino acids: CSALQGASSYNEQFF. The CDR3 DNA reads as TGCAGTGCCCTACAGGGGGCGAGCTCCTACAATGAGCAGTTCTTC.

The chain has TRBV6-5 and TRBJ1-4; D unclear. The CDR3 length is 15 residues. V dropped 0 bases and J dropped 8 bases, with 13 bases sitting between them. CDR1 and CDR2 from the germline V gene are MNHEY and SVGAGI. The CDR3 here is CASSYSSLRSEKLFF. For the CDR3, the DNA is TGTGCCAGCAGTTACTCCTCTCTTCGGAGCGAAAAACTGTTTTTT.

This sequence joins TRBV12-3 or TRBV12-4 and TRBJ2-7, with D hard to call. Between the trimmed V and J ends, which lost 1 base and 9 bases, there was a span of 16 bases. The CDR3 consists of 14 residues. The CDR3 spells CASSLGVLVFRQYF. DNA for the CDR3: TGTGCCAGCAGTTTAGGTGTACTTGTCTTCCGGCAGTACTTC.

In this sample, this clonotype turned up a few times. A junction end diverges from the germline sequence, so it may reflect a read error. V gene TRBV20-1 combines with J gene TRBJ2-1; 8 bases are a match to TRBD1. The CDR3 has 15 amino acids. Germline V gives CDR1 DFQATT, CDR2 SNEGSKA (reference sequence). The CDR3 region has the DNA TGCTGTGCGGATGGACAGGGAAAGACCTACAATGAGCAGTTCTTC. Its protein product is CCADGQGKTYNEQFF.

This clonotype was seen many times. This CDR3 reads CASSYTDSRGYTF. CDR3 sequence (DNA): TGTGCCAGCAGTTACACGGACAGCCGGGGCTACACCTTC. This chain joins TRBV6-2 or TRBV6-3 and TRBJ1-2, with D possibly matching TRBD1 (6 bases). The CDR3 consists of 13 residues. Germline V gene data show CDR1 as MNHEY and CDR2 as SVGEGT. The V end lost 2 bases, the J end lost 8 bases, and 12 bases lay between the germline ends.

This chain links TRBV11-2 with TRBJ1-1; D gene uncertain. V lost 4 bases and J lost 1, with 7 bases in between. CDR3 size: 13 residues. In germline, CDR1 is SGHAT, CDR2 FQNNGV. CDR3 loop: CASSWSRNTEAFF. The CDR3 coding sequence is TGTGCCAGCAGCTGGAGCAGGAACACTGAAGCTTTCTTT.

The chain couples TRBV18 to TRBJ1-6, with TRBD1 as a possible D gene (6 bases). The CDR3 extends over 15 amino acids. The V end lost 5 bases, the J end lost 4 bases, and 12 bases lay between the germline ends. The germline V gene encodes CDR1 KGHSH and CDR2 LQKENI. The CDR3 here is CASSADRSYNSPLHF. CDR3 nucleotide sequence: TGTGCCAGCTCAGCCGACAGGTCTTATAATTCACCCCTCCACTTT. The full variable domain, with the rest looked up from reference TRBV18 and TRBJ1-6, is NAGVMQNPRHLVRRRGQEARLRCSPMKGHSHVYWYRQLPEEGLKFMVYLQKENIIDESGMPKERFSAEFPKEGPSILRIQQVVRGDSAAYFCASSADRSYNSPLHFGNGTRLTVT.

There are many counts of this clonotype. The chain couples TRBV20-1 to TRBJ2-7; 10 bases are shared with TRBD2. V gave up 3 bases and J gave up 6 bases; unmatched junction bases: 8. This CDR3 contains 14 residues. Germline V gene data show CDR1 as DFQATT and CDR2 as SNEGSKA (reference sequence). The CDR3 is CSARVPLAGVEQYF. CDR3 nucleotides: TGCAGTGCTAGGGTCCCGCTAGCGGGAGTCGAGCAGTACTTC.

This clonotype was seen ten or more times. The rearrangement links TRBV4-2 to TRBJ1-6; D not certain. From germline, CDR1 is LGHNA and CDR2 YNFKEQ. CDR3 size: 14 residues. Deletions cut 1 base from V and 8 bases from J, with 9 bases between. In DNA, the CDR3 is TGTGCCAGCAGCCAAGCGGATTATTATTCACCCCTCCACTTT. It encodes CASSQADYYSPLHF.

The chain recombines TRBV7-2 with TRBJ2-7; TRBD1 agrees at 10 bases. The germline V gene encodes CDR1 SGHTA and CDR2 FQGNSA. This CDR3 is 15 amino acids long. V lost 4 bases, J lost 2 bases, and 5 bases stayed unmatched. The CDR3 DNA follows: TGTGCCAGCAGCTCTTCGGGACAGGGGACCTACGAGCAGTACTTC. It specifies CASSSSGQGTYEQYF.

The CDR3 reads CASSLRRQGQSYNEQFF. The CDR3 DNA reads TGCGCCAGCAGCTTACGTCGACAGGGCCAATCCTACAATGAGCAGTTCTTC. The genes are TRBV5-1 and TRBJ2-1, with TRBD1 matching 7 bases. Germline CDR1 SGHRS, CDR2 YFSETQ. J lost 1 base, V lost 2 bases, and 9 bases had no gene match. There are 17 residues in the CDR3.

In this sample, this clonotype turned up a few times. V is TRBV15 and J is TRBJ2-1, with D hard to call. The CDR3 length is 16 residues. The germline gives CDR1 LNHNV, CDR2 YYDKDF (reference sequence). V lost 0 bases to trimming and J lost 0 bases, with 9 bases between them. CDR3 nucleotide sequence: TGTGCCACCAGCAGAGATAGCTCACTCTCCTACAATGAGCAGTTCTTC. It codes for CATSRDSSLSYNEQFF.

This rearrangement joins TRBV6-5 to TRBJ2-7, with 10 positions matching TRBD2. The germline V gene encodes CDR1 MNHEY and CDR2 SVGAGI. J was trimmed by 4 bases and V by 2 bases; bases with no gene match: 5. CDR3 length: 15 residues. The CDR3 DNA reads as TGTGCCAGCAGTTACGGGAGCGGGGGGGCTTACGAGCAGTACTTC. Protein sequence: CASSYGSGGAYEQYF.

This clonotype occurred a few times. At one end the junction does not follow the germline gene, possibly because of a read error. The V gene is TRBV6-5, the J gene TRBJ2-3; D unresolved. In germline, CDR1 is MNHEY, CDR2 SVGAGI. The CDR3 has 14 amino acids. CDR3 amino acids: CASTYYRSTDTQYF. CDR3 in DNA: TGTGCCAGCACTTACTACCGTTCCACAGATACGCAGTATTTT.

The rearrangement links TRBV6-2 or TRBV6-3 to TRBJ2-3; maybe TRBD2 (5 bases). V dropped 8 bases and J dropped 5 bases, with 11 bases sitting between them. Germline assignment: CDR1 MNHEY and CDR2 SVGEGT. The CDR3 consists of 12 residues. This CDR3 is CASGEGGDTQYF. DNA of the CDR3: TGTGCCAGCGGCGAGGGTGGAGATACGCAGTATTTT.

This clonotype was observed a few times. The J gene is TRBJ2-7, the V gene TRBV7-6; no reliable D call. Germline V gene data show CDR1 as SGHVS and CDR2 as FNYEAQ. CDR3 length equals 14 residues. V was shortened by 1 base and J by 7 bases, with 14 bases between the two germline ends. CDR3 sequence reads: CASSLGQLTREQYF. Here the CDR3 DNA reads TGTGCCAGCAGCTTAGGGCAGCTCACGAGGGAGCAGTACTTC. Complete variable domain (other parts from reference TRBV7-6 and TRBJ2-7): GAGVSQSPRYKVTKRGQDVALRCDPISGHVSLYWYRQALGQGPEFLTYFNYEAQQDKSGLPNDRFSAERPEGSISTLTIQRTEQRDSAMYRCASSLGQLTREQYFGPGTRLTVT.

This clonotype was found once. The chain carries TRBV6-2 or TRBV6-3 and TRBJ1-6; D unresolved. This CDR3 comprises 12 residues. The V end lost 8 bases, the J end lost 9 bases, and 11 bases lay between the germline ends. Germline CDR1 and CDR2: MNHEY and SVGEGT. The CDR3 here is CASGIRSSPLHF. CDR3 nucleotide sequence: TGTGCCAGCGGGATTAGGAGTTCACCCCTCCACTTT.

This clonotype has just a few counts. V gene TRBV4-3 combines with J gene TRBJ2-1, with a possible D match to TRBD2 (6 bases). CDR1 and CDR2 from the germline V gene are LGHNA and YSLEER. V was pared by 0 bases and J by 6 bases, with 18 bases between. The CDR3 totals 17 residues. In nucleotides, the CDR3 is TGCGCCAGCAGCCAAGATCGGGAGTTGGGGAGGTCCAATGAGCAGTTCTTC. Encoded protein: CASSQDRELGRSNEQFF.

This clonotype was counted only a few times. The rearrangement uses TRBV7-9 and TRBJ2-1; D could derive from TRBD1 or TRBD2 (6 bases each). The CDR3 spans 15 residues. Germline V gene lookup returns CDR1 SEHNR and CDR2 FQNEAQ (reference sequence). V lost 11 bases and J 2 bases, leaving 19 bases between the germline ends. As DNA, the CDR3 is TGTGCCGGGGGGCGGCTCCCCCTGACCTACAATGAGCAGTTCTTC. Its protein is CAGGRLPLTYNEQFF.